The source of this TCR beta chain is a study of T-cell memory formation after mild COVID-19. This clonotype was seen a few times. What it recognizes is unknown. The study, taken as a whole, reports: CD4+ contracting clones were mainly CM and EM; CD8+ ones, EMRA. Within pre-infection memory, some responding clones were found, suggesting cross-reactive memory joined.

Germline values: CDR1 MNHEY, CDR2 SMNVEV (reference sequence). The V and J ends lost 3 bases and 6 bases respectively, with 11 bases between them. The CDR3 spans 14 residues. 5'RACE with constant-segment primers built TCRalpha and TCRbeta cDNA libraries with UMIs. One entry per CDR3 protein results from TCRdb running MiXCR on the 5' RACE reads. The sample lists roughly 110,000 distinct CDR3 sequences, about 24% occurring once. Sample: PBMCs or a T cell subset sorted from them (not recorded which). This TCR was recovered from a man aged 18 to 30 who had mild COVID-19 (a few samples of this study predate the infection). Cell type and time point are not known. The chain has TRBV27 and TRBJ2-2; a weak D match, TRBD1 (5 bases). The CDR3 region is CASSFRRVSGELFF. The CDR3 nucleotides are TGTGCCAGCAGTTTCCGCAGGGTCTCCGGGGAGCTGTTTTTT.